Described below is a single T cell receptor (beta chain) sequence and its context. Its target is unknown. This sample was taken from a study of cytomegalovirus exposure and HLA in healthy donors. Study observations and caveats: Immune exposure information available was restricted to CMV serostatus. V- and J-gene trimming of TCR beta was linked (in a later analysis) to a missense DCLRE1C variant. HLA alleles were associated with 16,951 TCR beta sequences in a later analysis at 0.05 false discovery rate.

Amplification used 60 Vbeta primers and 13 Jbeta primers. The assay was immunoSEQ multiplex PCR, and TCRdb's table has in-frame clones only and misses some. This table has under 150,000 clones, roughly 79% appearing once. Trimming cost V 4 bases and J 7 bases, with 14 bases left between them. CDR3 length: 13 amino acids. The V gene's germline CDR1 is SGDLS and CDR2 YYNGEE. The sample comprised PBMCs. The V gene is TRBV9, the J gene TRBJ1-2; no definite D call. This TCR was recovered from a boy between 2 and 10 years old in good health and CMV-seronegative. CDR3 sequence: CASSPDSSGGYTF. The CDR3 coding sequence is TGTGCCAGCAGCCCGGACTCGAGTGGTGGCTACACCTTC.